Below, one T cell receptor beta chain is given with its context. This receptor's antigen is unknown. Base qualities are not recorded, but no much larger clone differs from it by a single base. This sample stems from a study of cytomegalovirus exposure and HLA in healthy donors (dated by TCRdb to about 2017). Background on the whole study: An earlier analysis of approximately 600 of the donors reported about 250 Gb of sequence data and 117 million unique TCR beta sequences from about 179 million T cells. Among about 410 genotyped donors of the cohort, an average of roughly 230,000 unique TCR beta nucleotide sequences was sequenced per donor, of which 15% to 20% were non-productive. A separate validation cohort of roughly 120 different subjects was used in addition to the roughly 720-subject first cohort. A later genetic analysis took genome-wide SNP genotypes for 398 of the 666 donors and used that subset as a discovery cohort. Donor age, sex, ethnicity and CMV serostatus were compiled alongside the repertoire data. The study aimed to test whether signatures of past pathogen exposure could be identified by cataloging public T cell receptors. Class I and class II HLA loci were covered by the typing at four-digit resolution. To decide whether each TCR beta V gene segment behaved as functional or pseudogenic, an earlier analysis of several hundred of the donors relied on high-throughput TCR beta sequencing. Roughly 290 gigabases of sequencing data and 75 million to 85 million unique TCR sequences made up an early release that covered 640 HLA-typed donors. The study used immunosequencing to profile the T cell repertoires of more than 650 subjects and linked those repertoires to cytomegalovirus serostatus. In the later analysis, no new phenotypic data were used to find candidate immune exposures; instead, reliance was placed on TCR beta sequences and their occurrence across donors. All discovery cohort repertoires had been generated on a single sequencing platform. In a later analysis, previously published TCR beta repertoires from several hundred donors were re-analyzed and high-resolution HLA genotyping was added so that TCR occurrence patterns could be studied. High-throughput TCR immunosequencing, statistical association of individual TCRs with disease status, and machine learning were combined to predict cytomegalovirus infection status. Typing coverage varied by locus: about 629-640 donors for A, B, C, DRB1 and DQB1; approximately 500 for DQA1; more than 600 for DPA1; approximately 490 for DPB1. Among the approximately 400 genotyped donors, under 90% belonged to the genetic ancestry cluster associated with self-reported Caucasian donors. About five DR-DQ haplotypes were handled as single units for association and clustering because linkage in the cohort was strong. Beyond this particular receptor, the publication reports: Because HLA typing was missing for some donors at each locus, association tests included only the typed subset. A later analysis reported that several top co-occurrence clusters appeared linked to parvovirus B19, influenza, CMV and Epstein-Barr virus. Immune exposure information for the cohort was limited to CMV serostatus. The study gave a list of some 150 TCR beta chains associated with cytomegalovirus. Some IMGT-functional V segments, including TRBV6-2 and TRBV6-3, could not be distinguished by the 87-base-pair reads and were therefore excluded. A further reported finding was that TCR beta sequences accurately predicted the HLA-A and HLA-B alleles for most subjects in the first cohort. Across donors, most TCR sequences were observed very rarely, whereas some public TCRs were present in many individuals. In a later analysis, HLA-associated TCR beta chains were found to be more clonally expanded and to have lower generation probabilities than equally common non-associated chains. Strong co-occurrence of HLA alleles, especially DR and DQ, made assigning TCR associations to individual alleles difficult. A cluster of highly shared sequence variants was judged likely to represent a technical artifact of the sequencing pipeline. Compared with the roughly 600-donor mean, donors in an Asian-associated ancestry cluster had fewer N-insertions in productive TCRs, according to a later genetic analysis. According to a later analysis, TCR association rates differed among HLA loci, with DRB1 alleles showing the most associated TCRs and HLA-C alleles showing the fewest. A later analysis associated 15,000 to 20,000 TCR beta sequences with specific HLA alleles at a false discovery rate of 0.05. Correlated functional status among segregating V segments might reflect linkage disequilibrium, but an unknown experimental factor could not be ruled out. It was suggested by the authors that the approach could potentially be generalized to other disease states and immunological phenotypes. A later analysis found that most CMV-associated TCR beta chains appeared HLA-restricted, with HLA associations seemingly driven largely by CMV exposure. The classifier was reported to diagnose cytomegalovirus status with high specificity and sensitivity in both the original and validation cohorts. Three of the identified cytomegalovirus-associated TCR beta chains were confirmed in vitro to be specific for cytomegalovirus antigens. The presence/absence analyses assumed that sequencing depth was roughly uniform across donors, and that assumption may not be true. In this cohort, only TCR beta chains were sequenced, and detectable features were limited by the absence of alpha or paired-chain data. An association between a missense DCLRE1C variant and V-gene and J-gene trimming of TCR beta chains was found in a later genetic analysis and replicated in an independent cohort. The earlier analysis of about 600 of the donors excluded some 16 rarely observed V segments, including chromosome 9 orphons, because counts were too low. An earlier analysis of some 590 of the donors showed that most TCR beta V segments appeared in productive rearrangements either about 87% or about 30% of the time, which broadly matched IMGT annotations.

The CDR3 measures 15 amino acids from cysteine to phenylalanine. The CDR3 DNA has 45 bases and is translated from base 1. The V end gives up 6 bases and the J end 0 bases, leaving 8 bases in the junction not matched to a gene. According to the germline V gene, CDR1 reads SGHRS and CDR2 reads YFSETQ. In total, about 650 healthy bone marrow donors made up the cohort. Cohort members were all nominally healthy when sampled, although unrecorded immune exposures were likely present. The donor was CMV seronegative and was included in the group of approximately 350 seronegative cohort members. A peripheral blood sample was collected from each donor, and TCR beta sequencing was performed on peripheral blood mononuclear cells. The Qiagen DNeasy Blood Extraction Kit was used to extract genomic DNA from the blood cell samples. The library was built by means of the immunoSEQ multiplex PCR assay. For the multiplex PCR, a mixture combining 60 forward primers for TCR Vbeta segments and 13 reverse primers for TCR Jbeta segments was used. The CDR3 region of rearranged TCR beta genes was amplified from genomic DNA by a multiplex PCR assay. On the Illumina HiSeq System, the amplified TCR beta libraries were sequenced as 87-base-pair reads. The original pipeline was this. In a later analysis, 77 million or so unique TCR beta chains were counted across the 666 repertoires, and roughly 11 million of these chains were shared by at least two donors. A nearest-neighbor algorithm error-corrected the raw reads and collapsed the reads into unique sequences, merging closely related sequences to remove PCR and sequencing errors. V, D and J gene segments were assigned by aligning CDR3 sequences to IMGT reference sequences. For a sequence to be retained, at least a six-nucleotide match to both a V gene segment and a J gene segment was required. Rearrangements were classified as productive when the CDR3 lacked stop codons and remained in frame with V and J, and all other rearrangements were classified as non-productive. CDR3 was defined by IMGT convention, running from the second conserved V-encoded cysteine to the conserved J-encoded phenylalanine. The earlier analysis of about 560 of the donors excluded any sequence lacking an unambiguous match to a single V gene segment. An earlier analysis of some 500 of the donors classified V segments as functional when productive rearrangements were above 56.7% and as segregating when the standard deviation between donors was above 5%. To diagnose cytomegalovirus status from the catalog of TCR beta chain sequences, a statistical classification framework was built. In a later analysis, TCR nucleotide sequences were compared against IMGT/GENE-DB human TR gene sequences so that V and J genes could be assigned. Using the TCRdist pipeline, a later analysis assigned CDR3 sequences along with most-parsimonious VDJ recombination scenarios. In a later analysis, every TCR beta chain was defined by the combination of its CDR3 amino acid sequence and its V-gene family, and reads without a unique V-gene family were dropped. In a later analysis, 450 to 600 highly shared, low-generation-probability nucleotide sequences were removed to address suspected cross-contamination and a sequencing artifact. A later analysis calculated a clonal expansion index for each public chain from normalized within-repertoire ranks of inferred template counts. Generation probabilities in a later analysis came from a VDJ recombination model fitted to out-of-frame rearrangements, and those results were checked against IGoR. Hypergeometric tests were used in a later analysis to score TCR-TCR, TCR-HLA and TCR-CMV co-occurrence, with a repertoire-size bias correction applied to the TCR pairs. A later analysis estimated false discovery rates by permuting HLA or CMV assignments 20 times. In a later analysis, co-occurring TCRs were grouped using DBSCAN, and TCRdist sequence similarity was added for clustering within HLA-allele-positive subsets. For co-occurrence clustering, repertoires with fewer than 30,000 or more than 120,000 public chains were excluded, along with five repertoires with anomalous nucleotide sharing. Not all clones reach the TCRdb copy of this immuneACCESS table, which keeps in-frame sequences only. Checked studies attribute under half of the gap to unresolved V genes and leave the rest unexplained. That table is the source of V, J and clone size, and D and trimming were worked out from the DNA. Across this sample there are about 170,000 clones, with around 80% seen only once. In total, the top ten clones hold under 3% of the sample.

This receptor was identified in a woman in her forties or fifties in good health and CMV-seronegative. This receptor chain uses TRBV5-1 and TRBJ1-1; 7 central nucleotides agree with TRBD1. Sequencing was done on a sample of PBMCs. The base sequence is TGCGCCAGCACCCAGCAGGGGGAGTTGAACACTGAAGCTTTCTTT. Translated, it gives CASTQQGELNTEAFF.